This entry lists 6 T cell receptor beta chains sequenced from one sample in a study of CD8 T cells in ankylosing spondylitis (dated by TCRdb to the late 2010s). Summary of the overall study and its limitations: A TCR beta motif made up of about eight highly homologous amino acid variants appeared to be characteristic of blood from ankylosing spondylitis patients.

Their antigens are not known. The library was prepared using 5' RACE. The sequencer listed for this sample is Illumina HiSeq 2500. TCRdb trimmed public reads at Q25 via fastp, called clones via MiXCR and kept in-frame beta chains. For every CDR3 protein sequence, its rows merge into one entry that carries the most common genes and DNA. This sample lists around 770,000 distinct CDR3 sequences; approximately 12% were detected once. Of the sample, about 0.49% falls within the top ten clones. Sequencing input: blood, either unsorted or a sorted T cell fraction (not recorded which). All receptors come from a male donor with ankylosing spondylitis.

This clonotype was picked up many times. This chain links TRBV29-1 with TRBJ1-2; 7 bases are a match to TRBD1. The germline V gene has CDR1 SQVTM and CDR2 ANQGSEA. The CDR3 is 15 amino acids. The trim removed 7 bases at V and 0 bases at J, leaving 11 bases unmatched. The CDR3 loop reads CSGEDRFTANYGYTF. Here the CDR3 DNA reads TGCAGCGGCGAGGACAGGTTCACCGCTAACTATGGCTACACCTTC.

J is TRBJ2-1 and V is TRBV12-3 or TRBV12-4, with 7 nucleotides matching TRBD1. Trimming cost V 4 bases and J 1 base; bases outside gene matches: 7. The CDR3 sequence is 16 residues long. The CDR3 coding sequence is TGTGCCAGCAGTTCAAGGACAGGAATATCCTACAATGAGCAGTTCTTC. It specifies CASSSRTGISYNEQFF.

This clonotype was found a few times. CDR3 DNA sequence: TGTGCCAGCAGCACTAGTGGGGCCCCCAGGGGTGGCTACACCTTC. Its translation: CASSTSGAPRGGYTF. The chain has TRBV7-8 and TRBJ1-2, with a weak D call TRBD1 (6 bases). CDR1 and CDR2 from the germline V gene are SGHVS and FQNEAQ. CDR3 length: 15 residues. Trimming shortened V by 5 bases and J by 7 bases, and 20 bases separated the two germline ends.

This clonotype showed up many times. The chain recombines TRBV12-3 or TRBV12-4 with TRBJ1-1; D is unclear. This CDR3 has 14 residues. The V end lost 6 bases, the J end lost 1 base, and 12 bases lay between the germline ends. CDR3 protein: CASRSAGANTEAFF. The CDR3 DNA follows: TGTGCCAGCAGAAGCGCTGGCGCGAACACTGAAGCTTTCTTT.

This clonotype was seen more than once but under ten times. The chain uses TRBV20-1 and TRBJ1-5; D may be TRBD1 (5 bases). V was clipped by 3 bases and J by 2 bases, with 11 bases between them. This CDR3 is 14 amino acids long. Looked up from germline, CDR1 is DFQATT and CDR2 is SNEGSKA (reference sequence). The CDR3 loop reads CSASWGRGNQPQHF. In nucleotides, the CDR3 is TGCAGTGCTAGTTGGGGACGGGGCAATCAGCCCCAGCATTTT.

This clonotype has ten or more counts. The chain joins TRBV29-1 to TRBJ1-5; 8 bases are shared with TRBD1. The CDR3 covers 14 residues. Germline loops: CDR1 SQVTM, CDR2 ANQGSEA. V dropped 6 bases and J dropped 4; count of bases not matched to a gene: 8. CDR3 in DNA: TGCAGCGTCTCTTGGACAGGGCCGAATCAGCCCCAGCATTTT. This codes for CSVSWTGPNQPQHF.